This passage covers 13 T cell receptor beta chains from one sample sequenced in a study of shared clonotypes between healthy human individuals. The naive CD8 subset, CD45RO-negative cells positively selected for CCR7, excluded terminally differentiated effector memory CD45RA+ cells. Generated by immunoSEQ multiplex PCR, the TCRdb table keeps only in-frame clones and is missing some. The sample lists about 2 million clones, approximately 94% occurring once. The sample consisted of naive CD8+ T cells sorted from blood. Receptor source: a man aged 18 to 30 in good health.

The J gene is TRBJ2-1, the V gene TRBV7-9; 8 nucleotides agree with TRBD2. The CDR3 is 14 amino acids. The ends lost 1 base at V and 7 bases at J; junction bases unmatched: 3. Germline values: CDR1 SEHNR, CDR2 FQNEAQ (reference sequence). The CDR3 sequence is CASSLVLAANEQFF. CDR3 DNA: TGTGCCAGCAGCTTAGTACTAGCGGCAAATGAGCAGTTCTTC.

The rearrangement joins TRBV7-2 to TRBJ2-7; D perhaps matches TRBD1 (6 bases). Trimming stripped 4 bases from V and 3 bases from J, with 10 bases between. Per germline, CDR1 SGHTA and CDR2 FQGNSA. The CDR3 consists of 13 residues. The CDR3 DNA reads TGTGCCAGCAGCTCCGACAGGTTCTACGAGCAGTACTTC. This translates into CASSSDRFYEQYF.

The chain is built from TRBV27 and TRBJ1-1, with D uncertain. Deletions cut 5 bases from V and 3 bases from J, with 10 bases between. The CDR3 loop spans 13 amino acids. Germline CDR1 is MNHEY and CDR2 is SMNVEV (reference sequence). CDR3 amino acids: CASSHGRDTEAFF. CDR3 nucleotide sequence: TGTGCCAGCAGTCACGGACGGGACACTGAAGCTTTCTTT.

This chain connects TRBV7-8 to TRBJ2-1; TRBD2 matches 14 bases. Germline V gene data show CDR1 as SGHVS and CDR2 as FQNEAQ. This CDR3 comprises 16 residues. V lost 3 bases, J lost 8 bases, and 6 bases stayed unmatched. The CDR3: CASSFSGLAGEDEQFF. The CDR3 DNA follows: TGTGCCAGCAGCTTTTCGGGACTAGCGGGAGAGGATGAGCAGTTCTTC.

In its sample, this clone was seen a few times. The rearrangement links TRBV29-1 to TRBJ1-2; tentatively, D is TRBD1 (6 bases). The CDR3 loop spans 13 amino acids. Trimming left V 6 bases short and J 2 bases short, with 13 bases between. The V gene's germline CDR1 is SQVTM and CDR2 ANQGSEA. CDR3 in amino acids: CSVVDSPNYGYTF. The CDR3 nucleotides read TGCAGCGTCGTGGACAGTCCGAACTATGGCTACACCTTC. Full variable domain (missing parts from reference TRBV29-1 and TRBJ1-2): SAVISQKPSRDICQRGTSLTIQCQVDSQVTMMFWYRQQPGQSLTLIATANQGSEATYESGFVIDKFPISRPNLTFSTLTVSNMSPEDSSIYLCSVVDSPNYGYTFGSGTRLTVV.

This chain connects TRBV7-6 to TRBJ2-1; no firm D call. The CDR3 runs 15 residues. Germline CDR1 reads SGHVS; CDR2 reads FNYEAQ. The V gene lost 1 base and the J gene lost 1 base, with 8 bases spanning the gap. CDR3 bases: TGTGCCAGCAGCTTAGTAGTTGGATCCTACAATGAGCAGTTCTTC. Translating gives CASSLVVGSYNEQFF.

The gene calls are TRBV5-1 and TRBJ1-4, with 7 nucleotides matching TRBD1. The CDR3 covers 20 residues. Unmatched junction bases numbered 21, after V lost 4 bases and J lost 3 bases. Germline assignment: CDR1 SGHRS and CDR2 YFSETQ. CDR3 region: CASSLLRTGTQPFPNEKLFF. For the CDR3, the DNA is TGCGCCAGCAGCCTACTAAGGACAGGTACCCAGCCGTTTCCTAATGAAAAACTGTTTTTT.

The rearrangement links TRBV5-6 to TRBJ2-2; D not certain. The CDR3 runs 16 residues. The germline V gene encodes CDR1 SGHDT and CDR2 YYEEEE. The germline V and J ends were trimmed by 0 bases and 0 bases, with 9 bases remaining between them. The CDR3 spells CASSLEVSPNTGELFF. CDR3 nucleotides: TGTGCCAGCAGCTTGGAGGTCAGCCCGAACACCGGGGAGCTGTTTTTT.

This clone occurred once. The genes are TRBV6-6 and TRBJ2-7; the match to TRBD2 covers 7 bases. CDR3 length: 14 amino acids. Germline assignment: CDR1 MNHNY and CDR2 SVGAGI (reference sequence). The V gene end was trimmed by 9 bases and the J gene end by 4 bases; junction bases not matched to a gene: 12. The chain's CDR3 is CASCGGDLRYEQYF. The CDR3 bases are TGTGCCAGTTGTGGGGGGGACTTAAGGTACGAGCAGTACTTC.

The V gene is TRBV7-9, the J gene TRBJ2-1, with D possibly being TRBD2 (6 bases). Germline V CDR1 and CDR2: SEHNR, FQNEAQ (reference sequence). The CDR3 runs 14 residues. The V and J ends lost 5 bases and 10 bases respectively, with 18 bases between them. CDR3 nucleotide sequence: TGTGCCAGCAGCCACCGGGACTCCCAGGGCGAGCAGTTCTTC. Its translation: CASSHRDSQGEQFF.

In this sample, this clone turned up once. The chain links TRBV29-1 to TRBJ2-7, with D perhaps TRBD1 or TRBD2 (6 bases each). This CDR3 comprises 11 residues. V was shortened by 7 bases and J by 5 bases, with 12 bases between the two germline ends. From germline, CDR1 is SQVTM and CDR2 ANQGSEA. The CDR3 nucleotides read TGCAGCGGCGGGACATGGGACGAGCAGTACTTC. This codes for CSGGTWDEQYF.

The chain couples TRBV2 to TRBJ2-7; D is perhaps TRBD2 (5 bases). Deletions cut 8 bases from V and 2 bases from J, with 13 bases between. Germline assignment: CDR1 SNHLY and CDR2 FYNNEI. CDR3 length: 13 residues. Here the CDR3 DNA reads TGTGCCAGCTTAAACGGGGTCACCTACGAGCAGTACTTC. Translating gives CASLNGVTYEQYF.

The chain uses TRBV27 and TRBJ2-7; perhaps TRBD2 as D (5 bases). CDR3 length: 15 residues. V was shortened by 6 bases and J by 2 bases, with 17 bases between the two germline ends. Looked up from germline, CDR1 is MNHEY and CDR2 is SMNVEV (reference sequence). This CDR3 is CASSLGVSGAYEQYF. Here the CDR3 DNA reads TGTGCCAGCAGCCTCGGGGTATCTGGGGCCTACGAGCAGTACTTC.